This T cell receptor (beta chain) came from a study of blood T cells in healthy people across ages. Through a sample-barcoded 5' primer and a J-beta primer mix, a second PCR was run for roughly 6 to 12 cycles. TCRdb redid the calling of the 5' RACE reads with MiXCR, one entry per CDR3 protein. Altogether 1.5 million to 2 million distinct CDR3 sequences are present, over 25% being singletons, with the ten largest covering 6.5% to 8.5%. This clonotype came up a few times. Sequenced material: blood. This clonotype was obtained from a woman between 25 and 40 years old in good health.

The CDR3 DNA reads TGTGCTAGTGGGCGGGATCTCAACGATGAAAAACTGTTTTTT. Translation gives CASGRDLNDEKLFF. V usage is TRBV12-5 and J usage is TRBJ1-4; D unclear. The CDR3 covers 14 residues. V shed 6 bases and J shed 6 bases, with 14 bases lying between them. The germline V gene encodes CDR1 LGHNT and CDR2 FRNRAP. The variable domain in full, with the rest retrieved from reference TRBV12-5 and TRBJ1-4, is DARVTQTPRHKVTEMGQEVTMRCQPILGHNTVFWYRQTMMQGLELLAYFRNRAPLDDSGMPKDRFSAEMPDATLATLKIQPSEPRDSAVYFCASGRDLNDEKLFFGSGTQLSVL.